The rows below give T cell receptor beta chains drawn from one sample of a study of coeliac disease. Measured with immunoSEQ multiplex PCR; TCRdb has only the in-frame clones, and not every one. The sample yields approximately 2,300 clones, 50% to 80% seen once. Input material: intraepithelial lymphocytes from the gut. All receptors come from a woman between 65 and 79 years old with celiac disease on a gluten-free diet. Each CDR3 is given without its conserved first and last residue. Fields, in order: J gene, V gene, CDR3 protein.

TRBJ2-1	TRBV6-5	ASRRTGGINNEQF
TRBJ2-6	TRBV29-1	SVSTGRGANVLT
TRBJ1-5	TRBV6-1	ASGYRGGNQPQH
TRBJ2-7	TRBV28	ASRSPGTGVGEQY
TRBJ1-1	TRBV7-9	ASSPPAGSSTEAF
TRBJ2-2	TRBV2	ASRVTVAAGELF
TRBJ2-5	TRBV4-2	ASSQRGNDLGETQY
TRBJ1-2	TRBV19	ASSIGTGGFYT
TRBJ2-5	TRBV23-1	ASSQSRTGKETQY
TRBJ2-5	TRBV4-2	ASSQDRQGGLQETQY
TRBJ2-6	TRBV11-3	ASSLGGGKGSGANVLT
TRBJ1-1	TRBV5-1	ASSSPGQGAVTEAF
TRBJ1-2	TRBV5-4	ASLKGGDYGYT
TRBJ1-3	TRBV19	ASTATGNSGNTIY
TRBJ2-5	TRBV11-1	ASSSRGSGETQY
TRBJ2-1	TRBV19	ASRTSGSRNEQF
TRBJ2-3	TRBV28	ASSFYPFSLAGDTDTQY
TRBJ2-2	TRBV19	ASRLLAGVDTGELF
TRBJ1-1	TRBV7-9	ASSSQANTEAF
TRBJ2-3	TRBV7-6	ASSLEYGIGGVRTDTQY
TRBJ1-2	TRBV7-9	ASSLGGVSGFGYT
TRBJ2-7	TRBV30	AWSLGQSYEQY
TRBJ2-3	TRBV2	ASSESSGRAPTDTQY
TRBJ1-1	TRBV7-8	ASSYYIWANTEAF
TRBJ2-7	TRBV4-1	ASSQALGTASYEQY
TRBJ2-5	TRBV18	ASSMQGEETQY
TRBJ1-4	TRBV28	ASSLLTGYYLIREKLF
TRBJ2-1	TRBV27	ASSPEGATTNEQF
TRBJ1-2	TRBV4-3	ASSQDLRARYGYT
TRBJ2-1	TRBV19	ASSLLNRAAGPYNEQF
TRBJ1-6	TRBV7-2	ASSPQGTGASPLH
TRBJ1-5	TRBV28	ASSLDRYNQPQH
TRBJ2-2	TRBV5-4	ASSLMGQNTGELF